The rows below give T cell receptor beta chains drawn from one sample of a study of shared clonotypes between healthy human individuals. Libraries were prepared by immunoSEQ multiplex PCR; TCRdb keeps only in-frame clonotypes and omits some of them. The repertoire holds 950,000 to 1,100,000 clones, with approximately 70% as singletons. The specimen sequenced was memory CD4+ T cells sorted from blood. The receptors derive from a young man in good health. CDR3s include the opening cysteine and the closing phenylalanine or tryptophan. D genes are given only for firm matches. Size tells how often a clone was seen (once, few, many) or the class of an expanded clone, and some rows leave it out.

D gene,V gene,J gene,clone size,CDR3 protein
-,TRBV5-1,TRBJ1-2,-,CASSPGGGASYGYTF
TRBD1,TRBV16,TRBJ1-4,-,CASSQYRTGTGAATNEKLFF
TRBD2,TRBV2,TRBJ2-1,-,CASRTSGRNEQFF
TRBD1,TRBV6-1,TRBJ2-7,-,CASSDKTGKGYEQYF
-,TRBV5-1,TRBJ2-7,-,CASTREGQTYEQYF
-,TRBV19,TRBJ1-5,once,CASRLDQGGWNQPQHF
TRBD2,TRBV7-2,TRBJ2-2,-,CASSLREQNTGELFF
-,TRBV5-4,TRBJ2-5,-,CASSLGGSGVQETQYF
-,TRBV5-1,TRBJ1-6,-,CASSSPGGGHSPLHF
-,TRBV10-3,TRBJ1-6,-,CAISETTNYNSPLHF
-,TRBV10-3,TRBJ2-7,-,CAISDRGTTTYEQYF
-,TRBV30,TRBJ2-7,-,CAWGLGAFAEQYF
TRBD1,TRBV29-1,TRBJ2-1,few,CRWGQGAYEQFF
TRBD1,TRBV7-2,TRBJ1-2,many,CASSLAGTGTYGYTF
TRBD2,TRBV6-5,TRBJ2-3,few,CASSLASGRDTQYF
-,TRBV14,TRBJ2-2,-,CASSRAGGTGGELFF